These 20 T cell receptor beta chains came from one sample sequenced in a study of Graves' ophthalmopathy and Graves' hyperthyroidism. Transcripts of RNA were the source for amplifying TCR beta CDR3 regions. First-round RT-PCR with HTBI primers preceded a second-round multiplex PCR. Each CDR3 protein is one row after TCRdb ran MiXCR on the multiplex PCR reads. The data hold about 220,000 distinct CDR3 sequences, with 20% to 25% observed a single time. The sample was peripheral blood. These receptors were collected from a woman aged 50 to 65 with Graves' ophthalmopathy.

This clonotype was detected a few times. The chain links TRBV11-2 to TRBJ1-5; no reliable D call. This CDR3 is 15 amino acids long. Trimming took 1 base from V and 4 from J, leaving 11 bases between them. CDR1 is SGHAT, CDR2 FQNNGV, per germline. The CDR3 protein is CASSLGGLDNQPQHF. In DNA, the CDR3 is TGTGCCAGCAGCTTAGGAGGACTGGATAATCAGCCCCAGCATTTT.

This clonotype was counted ten times or more. The gene calls are TRBV10-1 and TRBJ2-4, with 8 bases fitting TRBD1. After removal of 5 bases from V and 2 bases from J, the junction contained 8 bases not matched to a gene. The CDR3 has 16 amino acids. Germline V lookup: CDR1 WNHNN, CDR2 SYGVQD (reference sequence). The CDR3 nucleotides read TGCGCCAGCAGTTCCGGACAGGGAAATACCAAAAACATTCAGTACTTC. Translated, it gives CASSSGQGNTKNIQYF.

The rearrangement joins TRBV28 to TRBJ2-2; possibly TRBD2 for D (6 bases). This CDR3 is built from 14 residues. CDR1 is MDHEN, CDR2 SYDVKM, per germline. V was trimmed by 2 bases and J by 7 bases, leaving 11 bases between them. The CDR3 DNA reads TGTGCCAGCAGTTTACCTAGCGATAACGGGGAGCTGTTTTTT. Its translation: CASSLPSDNGELFF.

This clonotype was counted ten times or more. The chain employs TRBV28 and TRBJ2-7, with a tentative D call TRBD1 (6 bases). CDR1 is MDHEN, CDR2 SYDVKM, per germline. CDR3 size: 16 residues. V lost 3 bases to trimming and J lost 3 bases, with 18 bases between them. The CDR3 region is CASSFHRTENNYEQYF. CDR3 in DNA: TGTGCCAGCAGTTTTCATAGGACAGAAAATAACTACGAGCAGTACTTC.

This clonotype was observed at least ten times. This chain joins TRBV20-1 and TRBJ2-2, with D possibly matching TRBD2 (7 bases). Trimming shortened V by 6 bases and J by 7 bases, and 18 bases separated the two germline ends. The germline CDR1 and CDR2 sequences are DFQATT and SNEGSKA (reference sequence). The CDR3 length is 14 residues. The DNA of the CDR3 is TGCAGTGCCCCGCTCGGGGGGCGCAACGGGGAGCTGTTTTTT. The encoded protein is CSAPLGGRNGELFF.

There are many counts of this clonotype. The rearrangement links TRBV30 to TRBJ1-1; a possible D gene is TRBD1 (5 bases). V gave up 3 bases and J gave up 2 bases, with 10 bases separating them. The CDR3 sequence is 13 residues long. Germline V gene sequence: CDR1 GTSNPN, CDR2 SVGIG (reference sequence). CDR3 sequence reads: CAWREGYNTEAFF. CDR3 in DNA: TGTGCCTGGAGAGAGGGGTATAACACTGAAGCTTTCTTT.

The chain recombines TRBV18 with TRBJ1-5, with unresolved D. Trimming took 4 bases from V and 0 from J, leaving 10 bases between them. The germline gives CDR1 KGHSH, CDR2 LQKENI. The length of the CDR3 is 15 residues. The CDR3, as DNA: TGTGCCAGCTCACAGTCACTACCTAGCAATCAGCCCCAGCATTTT. It encodes CASSQSLPSNQPQHF. Combining the CDR3 with reference TRBV18 and TRBJ1-5 gives the whole variable domain NAGVMQNPRHLVRRRGQEARLRCSPMKGHSHVYWYRQLPEEGLKFMVYLQKENIIDESGMPKERFSAEFPKEGPSILRIQQVVRGDSAAYFCASSQSLPSNQPQHFGDGTRLSIL.

This clonotype was picked up one time. CDR3 amino acids: CASRENEVSYGYTF. DNA of the CDR3: TGTGCCAGCAGGGAGAATGAAGTGTCCTATGGCTACACCTTC. The genes are TRBV27 and TRBJ1-2; D gene unclear. Trimming pared 6 bases from V and 4 bases from J, leaving 15 bases between. This CDR3 contains 14 residues. In germline, CDR1 is MNHEY, CDR2 SMNVEV (reference sequence).

This clonotype was seen at least ten times. The J gene is TRBJ1-1, the V gene TRBV7-8, with unresolved D. The CDR3 totals 15 residues. Germline CDR1 SGHVS, CDR2 FQNEAQ. Trimming pared 5 bases from V and 2 bases from J, leaving 15 bases between. For the CDR3, the DNA is TGTGCCAGCAGCCCACGACCAAAATCAAACACTGAAGCTTTCTTT. Encoded protein: CASSPRPKSNTEAFF.

V is TRBV12-3 or TRBV12-4 and J is TRBJ1-5, with a possible D match to TRBD1 (6 bases). The CDR3 consists of 15 residues. The V and J ends lost 7 bases and 6 bases respectively, with 19 bases between them. The CDR3 loop is CASTKRQVISQPQHF. The CDR3 DNA reads as TGTGCCAGCACTAAAAGACAGGTGATTAGTCAGCCCCAGCATTTT.

This clonotype was seen repeatedly, ten times or more. The chain has TRBV5-8 and TRBJ2-5; D not resolved. Trimming removed 0 bases at V and 1 base at J, with 4 bases between. The CDR3 has 13 amino acids. Per germline, CDR1 SGHTS and CDR2 YDEGEE. CDR3 bases: TGTGCCAGCAGCTTGGTGTTCCAAGAGACCCAGTACTTC. Translation gives CASSLVFQETQYF.

This clonotype was detected many times. The chain couples TRBV6-1 to TRBJ2-5; D ambiguous. Germline CDR1 is MNHNS and CDR2 is SASEGT. CDR3 length equals 15 residues. Trimming pared 3 bases from V and 7 bases from J, leaving 18 bases between. CDR3 coding DNA: TGTGCCAGCAGTGACCAATGGGCCGCGACCGGGACCCAGTACTTC. This gives the protein CASSDQWAATGTQYF.

In this sample, this clonotype turned up many times. J is TRBJ1-5 and V is TRBV3-1, with 8 bases fitting TRBD1. Germline V gives CDR1 LGHDT, CDR2 YNNKEL (reference sequence). The CDR3 runs 14 residues. Unmatched junction bases numbered 4, after V lost 1 base and J lost 8 bases. The CDR3 DNA reads as TGTGCCAGCAGCCAAGGGACAGGGAGGGAGCCCCAGCATTTT. Protein sequence: CASSQGTGREPQHF.

This clonotype was detected many times. The gene calls are TRBV30 and TRBJ1-6; unclear D gene. V was trimmed by 3 bases and J by 3 bases, leaving 6 bases between them. The CDR3 has 13 residues. The germline V gene has CDR1 GTSNPN and CDR2 SVGIG (reference sequence). The CDR3 nucleotides are TGTGCCTGGAGGTCCGACTATAATTCACCCCTCCACTTT. Translating gives CAWRSDYNSPLHF.

This clonotype was observed at least ten times. The rearrangement joins TRBV19 to TRBJ2-7; TRBD2 is a possible D gene (6 bases). The germline CDR1 and CDR2 sequences are LNHDA and SQIVND (reference sequence). The CDR3 sequence is 14 residues long. V dropped 3 bases and J dropped 2 bases, with 11 bases sitting between them. CDR3 sequence (DNA): TGTGCCAGTAGTATCGAAGCGGGCCCCTACGAGCAGTACTTC. Its translation is CASSIEAGPYEQYF. The full variable domain, in which reference TRBV19 and TRBJ2-7 provide the parts outside the CDR3, is DGGITQSPKYLFRKEGQNVTLSCEQNLNHDAMYWYRQDPGQGLRLIYYSQIVNDFQKGDIAEGYSVSREKKESFPLTVTSAQKNPTAFYLCASSIEAGPYEQYFGPGTRLTVT.

This clonotype was picked up many times. The CDR3 sequence: CASSPSWRSRNQPQHF. The CDR3, as DNA: TGCGCCAGCAGCCCTTCATGGAGGTCCCGCAATCAGCCCCAGCATTTT. The chain combines TRBV4-1 with TRBJ1-5; D gene unclear. The V and J ends lost 4 bases and 2 bases respectively, with 15 bases between them. The CDR3 length is 16 residues. The germline V gene encodes CDR1 MGHRA and CDR2 YSYEKL.

This clonotype came up many times. The chain joins TRBV20-1 to TRBJ1-6; perhaps TRBD1 as D (5 bases). V shed 5 bases and J shed 8 bases, with 16 bases lying between them. Germline loops: CDR1 DFQATT, CDR2 SNEGSKA (reference sequence). The CDR3 has 14 amino acids. The CDR3, as DNA: TGCAGTGCTTCTAAGACAGACATGGATTCACCCCTCCACTTT. Protein product: CSASKTDMDSPLHF.

This clonotype was detected many times. One junction end disagrees with the germline gene, perhaps due to a read error. The V gene is TRBV28, the J gene TRBJ2-4; D perhaps matches TRBD2 (5 bases). CDR1 is MDHEN and CDR2 is SYDVKM in the germline V gene. The CDR3 spans 15 residues. CDR3 protein: CASSLRELAKDIQYF. As DNA, the CDR3 is TGTGCCAGCAGTTTACGGGAATTAGCCAAAGACATTCAGTACTTC.

This clonotype has only a few counts. The chain has TRBV10-3 and TRBJ1-1, with no clear D. The CDR3 length is 14 residues. The germline gives CDR1 ENHRY, CDR2 SYGVKD. Trimming left V 10 bases short and J 3 bases short, with 18 bases between. DNA for the CDR3: TGTGCCACCCAAGCCCTAGGTGAGGACACTGAAGCTTTCTTT. This translates into CATQALGEDTEAFF.

This clonotype was seen many times. This rearrangement joins TRBV19 to TRBJ2-6; D may be TRBD1 (6 bases). The CDR3 extends over 17 amino acids. Germline CDR1 and CDR2: LNHDA and SQIVND (reference sequence). Trimming took 2 bases from V and 3 from J, leaving 14 bases between them. Here the CDR3 reads CASSIMGQGLGANVLTF. DNA of the CDR3: TGTGCCAGTAGTATAATGGGGCAGGGGCTTGGGGCCAACGTCCTGACTTTC.